This TCR beta chain stems from a study of immune heterogeneity within non-small cell lung tumors. Bulk tumor genomic DNA was the template, and each sample received about 600 ng. In surgery, several biopsies were collected from each primary tumor at widely spaced sites. It was patients with untreated, newly diagnosed non-small cell lung cancer who underwent curative surgery. The study's findings and limits: Local tumor mutational burden showed a correlation with local T-cell clonality that was moderate but significant (R approximately 0.31).

Comments on this clonotype: Its target is not known.

The V gene's germline CDR1 is LNHNV and CDR2 YYDKDF (reference sequence). The junction had 3 bases not matched to a gene; V was cut back by 0 bases and J by 7 bases. CDR3 length equals 14 residues. Multiplex PCR employing 32 V and 13 J primers generated amplicons of the TCR beta CDR3. TCRdb re-called the multiplex PCR reads with MiXCR, one entry per CDR3 protein. Of over 12,000 distinct CDR3 sequences in the sample, 25% to 35% were seen once. This TCR came from a man aged 40-50 years with non-small cell lung cancer. The chain carries TRBV15 and TRBJ1-5; 7 nucleotides match TRBD1. The source material was lung tumor tissue. The CDR3 region is CATSREGQYQPQHF. DNA for the CDR3: TGTGCCACCAGCAGAGAGGGACAGTACCAGCCCCAGCATTTT.